The 13 T cell receptor beta chains presented below share a single source sample, sequenced in a study of blood T cell repertoires in COVID-19. Repertoires were generated with immunoSEQ multiplex PCR, while TCRdb's copy carries only in-frame clones and drops some. This table has around 170,000 clones, roughly 82% appearing once. What was sequenced was PBMCs or T cells enriched from blood (not recorded which). These receptors came from a young woman who had recovered from COVID-19.

This chain joins TRBV7-2 and TRBJ2-2; TRBD1 matches 9 bases. Trimming took 4 bases from V and 5 from J; bases not matched to a gene: 5. In germline, CDR1 is SGHTA, CDR2 FQGNSA. The length of the CDR3 is 15 residues. CDR3 DNA sequence: TGTGCCAGCAGCTCCGGGACAGGGTGGACCGGGGAGCTGTTTTTT. This encodes CASSSGTGWTGELFF.

The CDR3 loop reads CASSRQGNSNQPQHF. The DNA for the CDR3 is TGTGCCAGCAGTAGACAGGGAAATAGCAATCAGCCCCAGCATTTT. The V gene is TRBV6-2 or TRBV6-3, the J gene TRBJ1-5; 7 bases fit TRBD1. Germline CDR1 and CDR2: MNHEY and SVGEGT. Unmatched junction bases numbered 4, after V lost 5 bases and J lost 0 bases. The CDR3 spans 15 residues.

This clone was recorded only once. The rearrangement links TRBV28 to TRBJ1-3, with TRBD1 matching 7 bases. V shed 6 bases and J 3 bases; nucleotides not matched to a gene: 5. This CDR3 spans 14 amino acids. Germline V gives CDR1 MDHEN, CDR2 SYDVKM. CDR3 protein: CASSPDRDGNTIYF. CDR3 nucleotides: TGTGCCAGCAGCCCCGACAGGGATGGAAACACCATATATTTT. Based on the CDR3 plus reference TRBV28 and TRBJ1-3, the full variable domain is DVKVTQSSRYLVKRTGEKVFLECVQDMDHENMFWYRQDPGLGLRLIYFSYDVKMKEKGDIPEGYSVSREKKERFSLILESASTNQTSMYLCASSPDRDGNTIYFGEGSWLTVV.

CDR3 in amino acids: CATTPGGGKNIQYF. The CDR3 coding sequence is TGTGCCACCACACCGGGAGGAGGCAAAAACATTCAGTACTTC. This sequence joins TRBV2 and TRBJ2-4, with 7 nucleotides matching TRBD2. V gave up 10 bases and J gave up 3 bases; unmatched junction bases: 9. The CDR3 has 14 amino acids. Germline V gives CDR1 SNHLY, CDR2 FYNNEI.

The rearrangement uses TRBV19 and TRBJ1-1, with D uncertain. The CDR3 covers 13 residues. Per the germline V gene, CDR1 is LNHDA and CDR2 is SQIVND (reference sequence). V shed 3 bases and J shed 5 bases, with 10 bases lying between them. The chain's CDR3 is CASSILGETEAFF. The CDR3 DNA reads TGTGCCAGTAGTATTTTGGGCGAGACTGAAGCTTTCTTT.

A single count supports this clone. This chain uses TRBV5-4 with TRBJ2-3, with 8 bases that match TRBD1. The V and J ends lost 4 bases and 5 bases, in that order; junction bases with no gene match: 15. From germline, CDR1 is SGHNT and CDR2 YYREEE (reference sequence). The CDR3 runs 17 residues. As DNA, the CDR3 is TGTGCCAGCAGCGGGCGGTCAGGAGGACAGGGACTAGATACGCAGTATTTT. This codes for CASSGRSGGQGLDTQYF.

The chain has TRBV29-1 and TRBJ1-2, with TRBD1 identical over 8 bases. This CDR3 has 13 amino acids. Germline lookup yields CDR1 SQVTM and CDR2 ANQGSEA. V was pared by 7 bases and J by 5 bases, with 9 bases of the junction left unmatched. The CDR3 region has the DNA TGCAGCGCCACCGGACAGGGACGATATGGCTACACCTTC. This encodes CSATGQGRYGYTF.

This chain links TRBV13 with TRBJ2-7; perhaps TRBD1 as D (5 bases). Germline V gene lookup returns CDR1 PRHDT and CDR2 FYEKMQ (reference sequence). This CDR3 comprises 13 residues. Trimming left V 5 bases short and J 1 base short, with 9 bases between. CDR3 residues: CASSVTGSYEQYF. The DNA of the CDR3 is TGTGCCAGCAGCGTTACAGGTTCCTACGAGCAGTACTTC.

On this clone: Compared with germline, one end of the junction differs, possibly owing to a read error. The rearrangement joins TRBV2 to TRBJ2-1; 10 bases match TRBD2. In germline, CDR1 is SNHLY, CDR2 FYNNEI. This CDR3 is built from 15 residues. In DNA, the CDR3 is TGTGCCAGCACTGAAAGGGGACTAGCGAGCAATGAGCAGTTCTTC. Encoded protein: CASTERGLASNEQFF.

V usage is TRBV7-2 and J usage is TRBJ1-2; 7 bases are a match to TRBD1. The CDR3 loop spans 15 amino acids. With V trimmed by 3 bases and J by 8 bases, 12 bases remained unmatched. Germline V gene sequence: CDR1 SGHTA, CDR2 FQGNSA. Written as DNA, the CDR3 is TGTGCCAGCAGCTTGGACAGGACGGGGACGGGAGGCTACACCTTC. Its translation: CASSLDRTGTGGYTF. The whole variable domain, filled in from reference TRBV7-2 and TRBJ1-2, reads GAGVSQSPSNKVTEKGKDVELRCDPISGHTALYWYRQSLGQGLEFLIYFQGNSAPDKSGLPSDRFSAERTGGSVSTLTIQRTQQEDSAVYLCASSLDRTGTGGYTFGSGTRLTVV.

The rearrangement joins TRBV12-5 to TRBJ2-1; 8 nucleotides line up with TRBD1. V lost 0 bases to trimming and J lost 2 bases; unmatched junction nucleotides: 3. This CDR3 has 16 amino acids. Germline V gives CDR1 LGHNT, CDR2 FRNRAP. The CDR3 sequence is CASGLVLGQAYNEQFF. The CDR3 DNA reads as TGTGCTAGTGGTTTGGTTTTGGGACAGGCCTACAATGAGCAGTTCTTC.

This chain joins TRBV7-8 and TRBJ1-6; D is ambiguous. Per the germline V gene, CDR1 is SGHVS and CDR2 is FQNEAQ. CDR3 size: 13 residues. With 5 bases removed from V and 10 bases from J, the gap between germline ends came to 12 bases. CDR3 residues: CASSATINSPLHF. The CDR3 nucleotides read TGTGCCAGCAGCGCCACTATTAACTCACCCCTCCACTTT.

The V call is TRBV7-2, the J call TRBJ2-3, with 7 bases that match TRBD2. Trimming removed 1 base from V and 1 base from J; junction bases left unmatched: 2. The CDR3 spans 15 residues. Germline lookup yields CDR1 SGHTA and CDR2 FQGNSA. The CDR3 loop is CASSLGAGGTDTQYF. In nucleotides, the CDR3 is TGTGCCAGCAGCTTAGGGGCGGGGGGCACAGATACGCAGTATTTT. Drawing the rest from reference TRBV7-2 and TRBJ2-3, the complete variable domain is GAGVSQSPSNKVTEKGKDVELRCDPISGHTALYWYRQSLGQGLEFLIYFQGNSAPDKSGLPSDRFSAERTGGSVSTLTIQRTQQEDSAVYLCASSLGAGGTDTQYFGPGTRLTVL.